This is a list of T cell receptor beta chains from one sample in a study of T cell responses to AZD1222 COVID-19 vaccine. TCRdb's table, derived via immunoSEQ multiplex PCR, lists solely in-frame clones and lacks some. The table includes 130,000 to 150,000 clones, about 93% detected once. The sample was peripheral blood, taken on day 0 of AZD1222 vaccination. The source is an adult in good health. Each CDR3 is given with its conserved first and last residue. D genes are given only for firm matches. The size entry is marked missing in some rows and otherwise reads once, few, many or a size class.

CASTSGGGGARGVETQYF TGTGCCAGCACCTCGGGGGGTGGGGGAGCCCGCGGGGTGGAGACCCAGTACTTC TRBJ2-5 TRBD2 - TRBV5-4 18
CASSIAPTRADTQYF TGTGCCAGTAGTATAGCCCCGACTAGGGCGGATACGCAGTATTTT TRBJ2-3 - - TRBV19 15
CASSIVGGQPQHF TGTGCCAGCAGTATCGTAGGGGGTCAGCCCCAGCATTTT TRBJ1-5 - once TRBV6-5 13
CASSPGATNEKLFF TGCGCCAGCAGCCCGGGCGCAACTAATGAAAAACTGTTTTTT TRBJ1-4 - - TRBV4-1 14
CASNGAGGDQPQHF TGTGCCAGCAACGGGGCAGGGGGCGATCAGCCCCAGCATTTT TRBJ1-5 TRBD1 - TRBV2 14
CASSSPGQGNQPQHF TGTGCCAGCAGTTCGCCGGGACAGGGCAATCAGCCCCAGCATTTT TRBJ1-5 TRBD1 - TRBV28 15
CASSLSGTHEAFF TGTGCCAGCAGCTTATCCGGGACCCATGAAGCTTTCTTT TRBJ1-1 - - TRBV7-2 13
CASRISGGAVEAFF TGTGCCAGCAGAATATCAGGGGGCGCGGTTGAAGCTTTCTTT TRBJ1-1 TRBD1 - TRBV6-5 14
CASSLESVRVINEQFF TGTGCCAGCAGCTTAGAGAGTGTCCGGGTTATCAATGAGCAGTTCTTC TRBJ2-1 - - TRBV11-2 16
CASSPPGLGPEAFF TGTGCCAGCAGTCCTCCGGGCCTCGGGCCCGAAGCTTTCTTT TRBJ1-1 - - TRBV14 14
CASSQEARGIDEQYF TGCGCCAGCAGCCAAGAAGCCAGGGGCATAGACGAGCAGTACTTC TRBJ2-7 - - TRBV4-1 15
CASSPDREGEKLFF TGTGCCAGCAGTCCCGACAGGGAGGGCGAAAAACTGTTTTTT TRBJ1-4 TRBD1 once TRBV6-5 14
CASSLGTVNTGELFF TGTGCCAGCAGTTTGGGGACAGTAAACACCGGGGAGCTGTTTTTT TRBJ2-2 TRBD1 - TRBV27 15
CASSVGGTSSYEQYF TGTGCCAGCAGCGTAGGCGGGACCAGCTCCTACGAGCAGTACTTC TRBJ2-7 - - TRBV9 15
CASSLGKGGVTQYF TGTGCCAGCAGCTTGGGAAAGGGGGGAGTTACGCAGTATTTT TRBJ2-3 - - TRBV5-6 14
CASSLSDYTF TGTGCCAGCAGTCTCTCAGACTACACCTTC TRBJ1-2 - - TRBV7-9 10
CASVLGTVPTEAFF TGTGCCAGCGTCCTAGGGACAGTGCCTACTGAAGCTTTCTTT TRBJ1-1 TRBD1 - TRBV11-2 14
CATSDHGLAQDTQYF TGTGCCACCAGTGACCATGGACTAGCACAAGATACGCAGTATTTT TRBJ2-3 TRBD2 - TRBV24-1 15
CASSLILAGEGIEQFF TGTGCCAGCAGTTTAATACTAGCGGGAGAGGGTATTGAGCAGTTCTTC TRBJ2-1 TRBD2 - TRBV28 16
CASKRGRHEKLFF TGTGCCAGTAAAAGGGGGCGGCACGAAAAACTGTTTTTT TRBJ1-4 TRBD1 - TRBV13 13
CASSLFQAPYEQYF TGTGCCAGCAGCTTGTTCCAGGCGCCCTACGAGCAGTACTTC TRBJ2-7 - - TRBV7-9 14
CASSPLGTRDSGYTF TGTGCCAGCTCACCCCTAGGGACCCGCGATTCGGGCTACACCTTC TRBJ1-2 - - TRBV18 15
CASSLGLAGADTQYF TGCGCCAGCAGCTTGGGATTGGCGGGCGCAGATACGCAGTATTTT TRBJ2-3 - - TRBV5-1 15
CASSYGLNTGELFF TGTGCCAGCAGTTATGGGCTGAACACCGGGGAGCTGTTTTTT TRBJ2-2 - - TRBV6-5 14
CASSSESRYSPLHF TGTGCCAGCAGCAGTGAAAGCCGTTATTCACCCCTCCACTTT TRBJ1-6 - - TRBV5-4 14
CASSLLENEQFF TGTGCCAGCAGCTTACTCGAGAATGAGCAGTTCTTC TRBJ2-1 - - TRBV13 12
CASSHPGLKGYTF TGTGCCAGCAGCCACCCAGGGTTGAAGGGCTACACCTTC TRBJ1-2 - few TRBV7-9 13